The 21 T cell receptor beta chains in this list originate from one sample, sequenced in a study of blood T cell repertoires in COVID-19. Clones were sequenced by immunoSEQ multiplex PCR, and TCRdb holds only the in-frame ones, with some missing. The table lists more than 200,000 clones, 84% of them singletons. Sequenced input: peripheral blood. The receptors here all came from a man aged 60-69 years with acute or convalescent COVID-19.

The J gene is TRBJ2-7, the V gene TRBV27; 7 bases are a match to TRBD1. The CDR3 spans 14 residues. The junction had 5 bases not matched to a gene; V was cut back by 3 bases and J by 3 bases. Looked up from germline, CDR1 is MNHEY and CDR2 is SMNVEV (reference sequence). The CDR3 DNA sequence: TGTGCCAGCAGTTTTATGGCAGGGGGCTACGAGCAGTACTTC. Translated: CASSFMAGGYEQYF.

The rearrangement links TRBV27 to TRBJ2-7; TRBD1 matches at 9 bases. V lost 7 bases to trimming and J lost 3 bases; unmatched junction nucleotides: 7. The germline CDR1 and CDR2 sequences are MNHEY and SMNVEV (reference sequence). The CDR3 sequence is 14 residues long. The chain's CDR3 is CASKAGQGHYEQYF. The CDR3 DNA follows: TGTGCCAGCAAGGCGGGACAGGGACACTACGAGCAGTACTTC.

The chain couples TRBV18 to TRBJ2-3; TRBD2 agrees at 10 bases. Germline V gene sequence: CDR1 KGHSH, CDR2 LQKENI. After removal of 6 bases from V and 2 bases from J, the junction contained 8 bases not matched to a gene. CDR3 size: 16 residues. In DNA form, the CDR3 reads TGTGCCAGCTCCCCCAGACTAGCGGGCAACACAGATACGCAGTATTTT. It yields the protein CASSPRLAGNTDTQYF.

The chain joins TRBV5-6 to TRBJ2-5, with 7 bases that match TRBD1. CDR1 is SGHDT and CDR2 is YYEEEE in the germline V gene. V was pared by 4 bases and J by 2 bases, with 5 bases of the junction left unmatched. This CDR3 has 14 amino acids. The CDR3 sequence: CASSRGGQQETQYF. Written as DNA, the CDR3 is TGTGCCAGCAGCCGAGGGGGACAGCAAGAGACCCAGTACTTC.

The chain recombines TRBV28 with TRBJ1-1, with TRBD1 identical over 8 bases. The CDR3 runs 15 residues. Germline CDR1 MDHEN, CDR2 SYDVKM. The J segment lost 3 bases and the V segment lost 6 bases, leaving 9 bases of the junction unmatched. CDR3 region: CASRPPRTGHTEAFF. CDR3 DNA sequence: TGTGCCAGCAGGCCGCCGCGGACAGGGCACACTGAAGCTTTCTTT.

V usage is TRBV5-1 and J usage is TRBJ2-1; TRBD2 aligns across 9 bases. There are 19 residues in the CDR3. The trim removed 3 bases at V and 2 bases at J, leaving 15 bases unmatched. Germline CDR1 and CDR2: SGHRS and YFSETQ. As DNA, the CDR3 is TGCGCCAGCAGCTCCTCAGGAAGGCCTAGCGGGAACCCCTACAATGAGCAGTTCTTC. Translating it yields CASSSSGRPSGNPYNEQFF.

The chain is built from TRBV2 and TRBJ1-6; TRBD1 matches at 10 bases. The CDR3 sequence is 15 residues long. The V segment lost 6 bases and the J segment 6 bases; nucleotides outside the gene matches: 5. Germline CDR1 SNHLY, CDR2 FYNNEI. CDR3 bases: TGTGCCAGCAGCTTAGGACAGGGGGGTAATTCACCCCTCCACTTT. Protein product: CASSLGQGGNSPLHF.

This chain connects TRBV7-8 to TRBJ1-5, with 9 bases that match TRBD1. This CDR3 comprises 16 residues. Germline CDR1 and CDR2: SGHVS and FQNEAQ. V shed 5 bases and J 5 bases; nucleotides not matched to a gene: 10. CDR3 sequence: CASSRKGQGTDQPQHF. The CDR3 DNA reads TGTGCCAGCAGCCGTAAGGGACAGGGTACCGATCAGCCCCAGCATTTT. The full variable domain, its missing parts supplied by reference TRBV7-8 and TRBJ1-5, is GAGVSQSPRYKVAKRGQDVALRCDPISGHVSLFWYQQALGQGPEFLTYFQNEAQLDKSGLPSDRFFAERPEGSVSTLKIQRTQQEDSAVYLCASSRKGQGTDQPQHFGDGTRLSIL.

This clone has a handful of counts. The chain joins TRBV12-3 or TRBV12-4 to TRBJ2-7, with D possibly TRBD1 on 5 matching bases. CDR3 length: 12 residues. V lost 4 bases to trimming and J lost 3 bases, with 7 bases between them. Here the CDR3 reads CASSSTGYEQYF. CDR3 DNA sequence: TGTGCCAGCAGTTCCACAGGCTACGAGCAGTACTTC.

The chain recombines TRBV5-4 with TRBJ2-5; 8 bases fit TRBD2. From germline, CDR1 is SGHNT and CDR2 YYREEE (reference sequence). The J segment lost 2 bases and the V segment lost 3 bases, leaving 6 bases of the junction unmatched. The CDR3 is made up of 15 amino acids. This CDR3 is CASSSSPSGQETQYF. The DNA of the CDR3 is TGTGCCAGCAGCTCCAGCCCTAGCGGGCAAGAGACCCAGTACTTC.

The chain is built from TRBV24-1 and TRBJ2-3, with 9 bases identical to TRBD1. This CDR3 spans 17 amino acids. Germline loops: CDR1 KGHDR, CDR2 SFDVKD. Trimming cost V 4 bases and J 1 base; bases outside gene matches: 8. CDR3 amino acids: CATSDNEGDRGTDTQYF. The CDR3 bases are TGTGCCACCAGTGACAACGAGGGGGACAGGGGCACAGATACGCAGTATTTT.

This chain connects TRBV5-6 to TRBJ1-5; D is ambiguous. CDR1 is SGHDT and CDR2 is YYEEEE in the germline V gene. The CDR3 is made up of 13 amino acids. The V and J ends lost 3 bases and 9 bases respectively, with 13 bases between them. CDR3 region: CASSSDGNRPQHF. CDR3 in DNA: TGTGCCAGCAGCTCCGACGGGAACCGGCCCCAGCATTTT.

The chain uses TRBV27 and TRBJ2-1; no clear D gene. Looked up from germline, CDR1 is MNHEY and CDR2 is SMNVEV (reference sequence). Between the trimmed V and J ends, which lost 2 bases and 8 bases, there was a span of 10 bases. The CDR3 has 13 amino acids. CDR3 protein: CASSLQVNDEQFF. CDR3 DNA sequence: TGTGCCAGCAGTTTACAGGTCAACGATGAGCAGTTCTTC.

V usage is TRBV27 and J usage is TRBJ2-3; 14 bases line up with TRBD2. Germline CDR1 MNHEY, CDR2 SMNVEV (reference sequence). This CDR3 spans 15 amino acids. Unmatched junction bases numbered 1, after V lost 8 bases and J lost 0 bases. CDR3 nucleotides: TGTGCCAGCCGACTAGCGGGGGGGAGCACAGATACGCAGTATTTT. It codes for CASRLAGGSTDTQYF.

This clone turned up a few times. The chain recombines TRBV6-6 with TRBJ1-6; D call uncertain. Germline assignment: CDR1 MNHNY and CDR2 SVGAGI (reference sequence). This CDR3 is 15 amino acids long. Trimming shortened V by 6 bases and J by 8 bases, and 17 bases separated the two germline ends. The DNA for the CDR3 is TGTGCCAGCAGCAATCAGGCGCTGAAGGATTCACCCCTCCACTTT. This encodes CASSNQALKDSPLHF.

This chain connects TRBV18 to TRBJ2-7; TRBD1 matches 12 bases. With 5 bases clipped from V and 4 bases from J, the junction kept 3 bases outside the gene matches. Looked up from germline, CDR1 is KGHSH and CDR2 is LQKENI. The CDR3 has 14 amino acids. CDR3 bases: TGTGCCAGCTCAGGGGACAGGGGGCGGTACGAGCAGTACTTC. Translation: CASSGDRGRYEQYF.

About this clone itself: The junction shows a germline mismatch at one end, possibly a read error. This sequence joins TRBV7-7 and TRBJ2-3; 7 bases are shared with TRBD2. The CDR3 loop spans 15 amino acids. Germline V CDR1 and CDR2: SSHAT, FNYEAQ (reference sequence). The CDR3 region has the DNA TGTGCTAGCAGCTTAGGGAGGGAGAGCACAGATACGCAGTATTTT. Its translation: CASSLGRESTDTQYF.

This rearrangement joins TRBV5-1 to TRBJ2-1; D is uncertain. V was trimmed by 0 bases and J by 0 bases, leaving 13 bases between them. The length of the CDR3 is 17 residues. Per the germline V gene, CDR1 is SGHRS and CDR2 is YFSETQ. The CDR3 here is CASSLVVRPSSYNEQFF. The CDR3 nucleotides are TGCGCCAGCAGCTTGGTAGTCCGTCCGAGCTCCTACAATGAGCAGTTCTTC.

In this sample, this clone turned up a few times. For the CDR3, the DNA is TGTGCCAGCAGCTTAGGGCTAGCGGGAGTTAATGAGCAGTTCTTC. Its translation: CASSLGLAGVNEQFF. The V call is TRBV11-2, the J call TRBJ2-1; 10 nucleotides align to TRBD2. V dropped 1 base and J dropped 7; count of bases not matched to a gene: 4. The CDR3 extends over 15 amino acids. The germline V gene has CDR1 SGHAT and CDR2 FQNNGV.

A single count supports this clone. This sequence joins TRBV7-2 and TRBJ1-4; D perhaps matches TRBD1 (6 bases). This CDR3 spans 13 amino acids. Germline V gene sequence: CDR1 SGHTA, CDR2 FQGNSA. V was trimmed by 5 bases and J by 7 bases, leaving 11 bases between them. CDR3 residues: CASSNREGEKLFF. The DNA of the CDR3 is TGTGCCAGCAGCAACAGGGAGGGTGAAAAACTGTTTTTT.

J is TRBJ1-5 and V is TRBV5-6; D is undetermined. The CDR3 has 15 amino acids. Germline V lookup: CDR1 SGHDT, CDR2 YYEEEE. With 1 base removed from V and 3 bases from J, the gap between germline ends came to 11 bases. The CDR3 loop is CASSLFWAVNQPQHF. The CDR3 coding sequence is TGTGCCAGCAGCTTGTTCTGGGCAGTCAATCAGCCCCAGCATTTT.